This T cell receptor beta chain was recorded in a study of T cell changes during pregnancy in multiple sclerosis. Germline CDR1 and CDR2: SGHRS and YFSETQ. The CDR3 is 16 amino acids. V dropped 1 base and J dropped 5; count of bases not matched to a gene: 7. The assay was immunoSEQ multiplex PCR, and TCRdb's table has in-frame clones only and misses some. The repertoire holds tens of thousands of clones, with 90% to 95% as singletons. This sample comprised CD4+ T cells from peripheral blood mononuclear cells, obtained after pregnancy. V and J are TRBV5-1 and TRBJ2-5; 11 nucleotides match TRBD2. The sequence was collected from a female donor with multiple sclerosis, enrolled in a pregnancy study. The CDR3 protein is CASSLHSGGATETQYF. The DNA of the CDR3 is TGCGCCAGCAGCTTGCATAGCGGGGGGGCCACGGAGACCCAGTACTTC. Full variable domain (remainder filled in from reference TRBV5-1 and TRBJ2-5): KAGVTQTPRYLIKTRGQQVTLSCSPISGHRSVSWYQQTPGQGLQFLFEYFSETQRNKGNFPGRFSGRQFSNSRSEMNVSTLELGDSALYLCASSLHSGGATETQYFGPGTRLLVL.